There are many counts of the clone carrying this T cell receptor beta chain. Antigen specificity is unknown. Germline lookup yields CDR1 MNHEY and CDR2 SVGEGT. V was clipped by 4 bases and J by 1 base, with 17 bases between them. The CDR3 length is 16 residues. These data belong to a study of read filtering for tumor transcriptome and immune sequencing. Looking at the study overall: By R-ISS, stages I, II and III held around 8, 16 and 7 patients. General study results and limits: Without single-read clonotypes, shared clonotype proportions correlated more between IR-seq and RNA-seq. Single-read clonotypes: approximately 87% of IR-seq clonotypes (around 3.4% of reads), 74.6% of RNA-seq clonotypes (roughly 49% of reads).

Molecular barcoded adaptors covering alpha/delta and beta/gamma chains were used on about 0.4 ug RNA. Each CDR3 protein is one row after TCRdb ran MiXCR on the reads. Among about 39,000 distinct CDR3 sequences listed, around 15% were seen once. Sequenced: a population of CD138-negative cells sorted from bone marrow. This TCR derives from a donor at least 40 years old with multiple myeloma. The chain is built from TRBV6-2 or TRBV6-3 and TRBJ2-7, with D possibly matching TRBD2 (6 bases). CDR3 DNA sequence: TGTGCCAGCAGTTTAATTTCCGGGACTCCTTCCTACGAGCAGTACTTC. Translating gives CASSLISGTPSYEQYF.